One sample yielded the 21 T cell receptor beta chains listed below, sequenced in a study of T cell responses to AZD1222 COVID-19 vaccine. Profiled with immunoSEQ multiplex PCR; TCRdb holds only in-frame clones, not every one. This sample yields 93,000 or so clones, of which 90% are seen a single time; more than 4.5% belongs to the top ten. The sequencing here drew on peripheral blood, taken on day 0 of AZD1222 vaccination. Receptors were obtained from an adult in good health.

The CDR3 nucleotides read TGTGCCTGGACCCCGGGGACAGGGGGCGTCGATGAGCAGTTCTTC. Translation gives CAWTPGTGGVDEQFF. This sequence joins TRBV30 and TRBJ2-1; 12 bases map to TRBD1. There are 15 residues in the CDR3. CDR1 GTSNPN and CDR2 SVGIG come from the germline V gene (reference sequence). Trimming removed 4 bases from V and 8 bases from J; junction bases left unmatched: 9.

The table lists this clone with a count of one. This rearrangement joins TRBV7-3 to TRBJ2-7, with 10 bases lining up with TRBD1. The germline CDR1 and CDR2 sequences are SGHTA and FQGTGA. The CDR3 is 15 residues long. With V trimmed by 5 bases and J by 7 bases, 11 bases remained unmatched. In nucleotides, the CDR3 is TGTGCCAGCAGCGCGCAACCACCGGGACAGGGGGAGCAGTACTTC. It is translated as CASSAQPPGQGEQYF.

The chain recombines TRBV30 with TRBJ1-1, with D possibly TRBD1 on 6 matching bases. The CDR3 consists of 13 residues. Germline lookup yields CDR1 GTSNPN and CDR2 SVGIG (reference sequence). The V end lost 4 bases, the J end lost 3 bases, and 12 bases lay between the germline ends. The CDR3 region is CAWKGGRDTEAFF. The CDR3, as DNA: TGTGCCTGGAAGGGGGGGAGGGACACTGAAGCTTTCTTT.

The chain has TRBV2 and TRBJ2-4; 9 positions agree with TRBD1. This CDR3 spans 16 amino acids. CDR1 and CDR2 from the germline V gene are SNHLY and FYNNEI. The V segment lost 2 bases and the J segment 5 bases; nucleotides outside the gene matches: 7. The CDR3 sequence is CASSEPHRGLENIQYF. The CDR3 DNA reads as TGTGCCAGCAGTGAACCACACAGGGGGCTAGAAAACATTCAGTACTTC.

V gene TRBV5-4 combines with J gene TRBJ2-7; TRBD1 or TRBD2 may be the D gene (5 bases each). V dropped 2 bases and J dropped 0 bases, with 9 bases sitting between them. This CDR3 contains 14 residues. The germline V gene encodes CDR1 SGHNT and CDR2 YYREEE (reference sequence). The CDR3 region is CASSFGAPSYEQYF. DNA for the CDR3: TGTGCCAGCAGCTTCGGGGCCCCCTCCTACGAGCAGTACTTC.

This chain uses TRBV12-5 with TRBJ1-6; D perhaps matches TRBD1 (5 bases). Looked up from germline, CDR1 is LGHNT and CDR2 is FRNRAP. This CDR3 is built from 15 residues. V was shortened by 6 bases and J by 3 bases, with 12 bases between the two germline ends. In DNA form, the CDR3 reads TGTGCTAGTGGCCGAGGGGTAGACTATAATTCACCCCTCCACTTT. As protein: CASGRGVDYNSPLHF.

The V gene is TRBV24-1, the J gene TRBJ2-1; D is undetermined. Germline CDR1 reads KGHDR; CDR2 reads SFDVKD. The germline V and J ends were trimmed by 3 bases and 7 bases, with 9 bases remaining between them. There are 13 residues in the CDR3. The CDR3 spells CATSDPARNEQFF. CDR3 sequence (DNA): TGTGCCACCAGTGATCCCGCCCGGAATGAGCAGTTCTTC.

The chain is built from TRBV7-2 and TRBJ1-4; D might be TRBD1 (6 bases). From germline, CDR1 is SGHTA and CDR2 FQGNSA. Deletions cut 5 bases from V and 8 bases from J, with 21 bases between. The CDR3 covers 16 residues. CDR3: CASSPKVGAVGEKLFF. The CDR3 DNA reads as TGTGCCAGCAGCCCCAAAGTGGGGGCAGTAGGGGAAAAACTGTTTTTT.

V usage is TRBV2 and J usage is TRBJ2-5, with 11 positions matching TRBD2. Germline CDR1 reads SNHLY; CDR2 reads FYNNEI. V trimming: 7 bases; J trimming: 2 bases; junction bases outside the gene matches: 6. The CDR3 runs 15 residues. The CDR3 DNA follows: TGTGCCAGCACTCAGGGACTAGCGGATCAAGAGACCCAGTACTTC. It translates to CASTQGLADQETQYF.

This clone was seen a single time. J is TRBJ2-7 and V is TRBV7-8; D may correspond to TRBD1 or TRBD2 (5 bases each). The CDR3 is made up of 15 amino acids. Germline V gives CDR1 SGHVS, CDR2 FQNEAQ. Trimming took 5 bases from V and 5 from J, leaving 19 bases between them. Here the CDR3 DNA reads TGTGCCAGCAGCCAAAACTGGGGGAATGGCCACGAGCAGTACTTC. Residues: CASSQNWGNGHEQYF. The whole variable domain, remainder taken from reference TRBV7-8 and TRBJ2-7, is GAGVSQSPRYKVAKRGQDVALRCDPISGHVSLFWYQQALGQGPEFLTYFQNEAQLDKSGLPSDRFFAERPEGSVSTLKIQRTQQEDSAVYLCASSQNWGNGHEQYFGPGTRLTVT.

V usage is TRBV6-5 and J usage is TRBJ1-3; D unresolved. The CDR3 covers 16 residues. CDR1 and CDR2 (germline): MNHEY, SVGAGI. The V gene lost 0 bases and the J gene lost 2 bases, with 11 bases spanning the gap. The CDR3 loop is CASSYSGQLPGNTIYF. DNA for the CDR3: TGTGCCAGCAGTTACTCAGGGCAGTTACCTGGAAACACCATATATTTT.

J is TRBJ2-7 and V is TRBV11-1; D possibly corresponds to TRBD1 (5 bases). Between the trimmed V and J ends, which lost 0 bases and 4 bases, there was a span of 13 bases. The CDR3 is 15 amino acids. In germline, CDR1 is SGHAT, CDR2 FQDESV (reference sequence). In nucleotides, the CDR3 is TGTGCCAGCAGCTTAGCGAGCGACAGCTTTTACGAGCAGTACTTC. Translation: CASSLASDSFYEQYF.

This chain links TRBV2 with TRBJ1-2; TRBD1 agrees at 7 bases. CDR1 and CDR2 from the germline V gene are SNHLY and FYNNEI. With V trimmed by 7 bases and J by 4 bases, 6 bases remained unmatched. CDR3 length: 13 amino acids. Here the CDR3 reads CASTFDRAYGYTF. In DNA form, the CDR3 reads TGTGCCAGCACATTCGACAGGGCCTATGGCTACACCTTC. The complete variable domain, with remaining parts taken from reference TRBV2 and TRBJ1-2, reads EPEVTQTPSHQVTQMGQEVILRCVPISNHLYFYWYRQILGQKVEFLVSFYNNEISEKSEIFDDQFSVERPDGSNFTLKIRSTKLEDSAMYFCASTFDRAYGYTFGSGTRLTVV.

Here the CDR3 reads CSARRAKGYTF. The CDR3 DNA follows: TGCAGTGCTAGGAGGGCCAAAGGCTACACCTTC. The chain links TRBV20-1 to TRBJ1-2; no definite D call. There are 11 residues in the CDR3. With 3 bases removed from V and 8 bases from J, the gap between germline ends came to 10 bases. Germline lookup yields CDR1 DFQATT and CDR2 SNEGSKA (reference sequence).

The gene calls are TRBV5-4 and TRBJ1-4, with a weak D call TRBD1 (5 bases). From germline, CDR1 is SGHNT and CDR2 YYREEE (reference sequence). The CDR3 sequence is 14 residues long. Trimming removed 3 bases from V and 7 bases from J, with 13 bases in between. This CDR3 is CASSSGLASEKLFF. CDR3 in DNA: TGTGCCAGCAGCTCAGGGTTGGCGAGTGAAAAACTGTTTTTT.

The CDR3, as DNA: TGTGCCAGTAGTATTAGCGTCGGGTATGGCTACACCTTC. Residues: CASSISVGYGYTF. The V gene is TRBV19, the J gene TRBJ1-2; D gene uncertain. Between the trimmed V and J ends, which lost 3 bases and 5 bases, there was a span of 10 bases. Germline V gene sequence: CDR1 LNHDA, CDR2 SQIVND (reference sequence). The CDR3 loop spans 13 amino acids.

The chain couples TRBV2 to TRBJ1-4; 8 bases fit TRBD1. The CDR3 has 15 residues. The germline V gene encodes CDR1 SNHLY and CDR2 FYNNEI. Unmatched junction bases numbered 6, after V lost 4 bases and J lost 5 bases. CDR3 nucleotides: TGTGCCAGCAGTGGAGGGACAGGACGAAATGAAAAACTGTTTTTT. Translation gives CASSGGTGRNEKLFF.

The chain couples TRBV7-3 to TRBJ2-2; TRBD1 agrees at 7 bases. CDR3 length equals 13 residues. In germline, CDR1 is SGHTA, CDR2 FQGTGA. Trimming at V came to 5 bases and at J to 6 bases, leaving 3 bases not matched to a gene. CDR3 in DNA: TGTGCCAGCAGCCCGACAGGGTCCGGGGAGCTGTTTTTT. Its protein is CASSPTGSGELFF. Together with reference TRBV7-3 and TRBJ2-2, the CDR3 gives the full variable domain: GAGVSQTPSNKVTEKGKYVELRCDPISGHTALYWYRQSLGQGPEFLIYFQGTGAADDSGLPNDRFFAVRPEGSVSTLKIQRTERGDSAVYLCASSPTGSGELFFGEGSRLTVL.

CDR3 nucleotides: TGCGCCAGCAGCCAAGGGGGTAGGGGAGGGTCTCCCTACAATGAGCAGTTCTTC. This translates into CASSQGGRGGSPYNEQFF. V usage is TRBV4-1 and J usage is TRBJ2-1, with 7 positions matching TRBD2. The CDR3 is 18 amino acids. The V segment lost 1 base and the J segment 2 bases; nucleotides outside the gene matches: 11. Germline V gene sequence: CDR1 MGHRA, CDR2 YSYEKL.

This chain uses TRBV7-2 with TRBJ2-3, with no clear D. Between the trimmed V and J ends, which lost 4 bases and 1 base, there was a span of 3 bases. CDR3 length: 12 residues. The germline V gene encodes CDR1 SGHTA and CDR2 FQGNSA. CDR3 residues: CASSSRTDTQYF. In nucleotides, the CDR3 is TGTGCCAGCAGCTCCCGCACAGATACGCAGTATTTT.

V is TRBV27 and J is TRBJ2-5; TRBD1 aligns across 11 bases. The CDR3 is made up of 15 amino acids. CDR1 and CDR2 (germline): MNHEY, SMNVEV (reference sequence). Trimming took 5 bases from V and 5 from J; bases not matched to a gene: 7. CDR3 nucleotide sequence: TGTGCCAGCAGTCGGGGGGACAGGGGGTGGGAGACCCAGTACTTC. Amino acids: CASSRGDRGWETQYF.